This TCR beta chain was identified during a study of T cells in women clearing cervical HPV infection. In the study overall: Case blood drawn at lesion detection; control blood after infection cleared.

Study-wide findings and caveats: Effector/memory and HPV-specific T cells were not isolated, and association timing is unknown. CIN3+ cases had significantly higher TCR richness than controls; evenness did not differ.

Prevalent HPV16 infections were excluded; only incident single HPV16 infections included. As regards this clone: No antigen is known for it. With the read ending 3 residues before the CDR3 end, the germline J gene is used to fill in that end.

CDR1 is SGHTA and CDR2 is FQGTGA in the germline V gene. This CDR3 is built from 14 residues. The germline V and J ends were trimmed by 5 bases and 2 bases, with 7 bases remaining between them. Libraries were prepared by immunoSEQ multiplex PCR; TCRdb keeps only in-frame clonotypes and omits some of them. This repertoire comprises approximately 17,000 clones; its ten largest clones make up around 10%. This clonotype was sampled from a woman between 18 and 70 years old with a cervical HPV16 infection that either progressed to CIN3+ or cleared (not recorded which). This rearrangement joins TRBV7-3 to TRBJ2-6; D is perhaps TRBD2 (5 bases). Sequencing was performed on blood buffy coat. CDR3 region: CASSPGAGANVLTF. The part of the CDR3 DNA that was read is TGTGCCAGCAGCCCCGGGGCTGGGGCCAACGTC.